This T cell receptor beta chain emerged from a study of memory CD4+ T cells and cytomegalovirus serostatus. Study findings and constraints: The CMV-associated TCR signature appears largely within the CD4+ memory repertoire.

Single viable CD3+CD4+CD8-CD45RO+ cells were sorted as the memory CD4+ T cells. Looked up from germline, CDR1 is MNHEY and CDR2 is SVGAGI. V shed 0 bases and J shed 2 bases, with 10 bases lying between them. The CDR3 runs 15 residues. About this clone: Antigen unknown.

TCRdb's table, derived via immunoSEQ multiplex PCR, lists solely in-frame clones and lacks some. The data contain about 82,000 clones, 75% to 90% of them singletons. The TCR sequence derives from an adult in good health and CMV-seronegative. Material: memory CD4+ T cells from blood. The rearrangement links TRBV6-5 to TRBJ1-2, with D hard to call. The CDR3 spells CASSYSTGRNYGYTF. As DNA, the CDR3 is TGTGCCAGCAGTTACTCGACCGGACGGAACTATGGCTACACCTTC.